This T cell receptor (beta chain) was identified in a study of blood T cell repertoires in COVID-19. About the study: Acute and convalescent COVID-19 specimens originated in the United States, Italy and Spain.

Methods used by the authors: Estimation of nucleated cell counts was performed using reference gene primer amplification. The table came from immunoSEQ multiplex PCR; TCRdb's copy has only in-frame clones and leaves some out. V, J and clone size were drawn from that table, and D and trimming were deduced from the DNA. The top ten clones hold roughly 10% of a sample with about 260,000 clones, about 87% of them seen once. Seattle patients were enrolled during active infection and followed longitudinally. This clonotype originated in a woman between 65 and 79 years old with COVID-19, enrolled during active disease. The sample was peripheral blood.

The CDR3 bases are TGTGCCAGTAGTATCCACGGACTAGCGGGAGTCGAGCAGTACTTC. It specifies CASSIHGLAGVEQYF. The chain joins TRBV19 to TRBJ2-7, with 13 bases lining up with TRBD2. This CDR3 is 15 amino acids long. V dropped 3 bases and J dropped 6; count of bases not matched to a gene: 5. Per germline, CDR1 LNHDA and CDR2 SQIVND (reference sequence).